The clone carrying this T cell receptor beta chain was detected ten times or more. Its antigen is still unknown. The CDR3 has 15 amino acids. In germline, CDR1 is MNHEY, CDR2 SVGEGT. The ends were cut back, 1 base at V and 2 bases at J, with 11 bases in the middle. The data are from a study of T cells in Graves' hyperthyroidism and ophthalmopathy. Study details: Peripheral blood collection took place at initial diagnosis, before any treatment. Findings and caveats of the study: Blood samples included most of the expanded thyroid clonotypes exceeding 0.001.

Patients with uncontrolled infections, other autoimmune diseases, pregnancy or lactation were excluded. Amplification of TCR beta CDR3 regions used RNA as the template. Carried out on the TCR CDR3, a first-round RT-PCR used the HTBI primer set. Using its own MiXCR run on the multiplex PCR reads, TCRdb lists one record per CDR3 protein. This table holds 300,000 to 400,000 distinct CDR3 sequences, less than 20% found once. This chain joins TRBV6-2 or TRBV6-3 and TRBJ2-5; D might be TRBD1 (5 bases). Sequenced input: blood. The receptor's source is a man younger than 35 with Graves' ophthalmopathy. The CDR3 here is CASSYYQGVQETQYF. The CDR3 DNA follows: TGTGCCAGCAGTTACTACCAGGGCGTACAAGAGACCCAGTACTTC.